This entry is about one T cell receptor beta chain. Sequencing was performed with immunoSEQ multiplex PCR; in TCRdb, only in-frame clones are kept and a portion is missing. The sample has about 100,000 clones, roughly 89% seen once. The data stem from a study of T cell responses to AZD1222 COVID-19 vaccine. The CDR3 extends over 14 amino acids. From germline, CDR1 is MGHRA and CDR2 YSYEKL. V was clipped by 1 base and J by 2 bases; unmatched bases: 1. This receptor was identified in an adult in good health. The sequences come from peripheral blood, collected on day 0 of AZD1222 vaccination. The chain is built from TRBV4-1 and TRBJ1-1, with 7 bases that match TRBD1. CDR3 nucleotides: TGCGCCAGCAGCCAAGGACAGGGTAACACTGAAGCTTTCTTT. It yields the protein CASSQGQGNTEAFF.